One and the same sample provided the 19 T cell receptor beta chains below, sequenced in a study of blood T cell repertoires in COVID-19 (dated by TCRdb to 2020 to 2021). Libraries were built with the immunoSEQ multiplex PCR assay. Held by TCRdb, this immuneACCESS table contains in-frame sequences only and omits some clones. Under half of the omission traces to an unresolved V gene where checked; the cause of the rest is unknown. The sample yields 200,000 to 250,000 clones; 80% to 90% were counted once. The ten largest clones add up to 3% to 3.5% of the sample. Sequencing input: PBMCs or T cells enriched from blood (not recorded which). These TCRs come from a woman between 45 and 65 years old in a cohort exposed to, infected with or recovered from COVID-19 (not recorded which).

The chain recombines TRBV7-2 with TRBJ2-7; 8 bases line up with TRBD1. The V and J ends lost 4 bases and 4 bases, in that order; junction bases with no gene match: 3. The CDR3 has 13 residues. Germline values: CDR1 SGHTA, CDR2 FQGNSA. This CDR3 is CASSSTGGYEQYF. CDR3 sequence (DNA): TGTGCCAGCAGCTCAACAGGGGGGTACGAGCAGTACTTC.

The rearrangement links TRBV7-9 to TRBJ1-3; possibly TRBD1 for D (5 bases). The V end lost 5 bases, the J end lost 2 bases, and 13 bases lay between the germline ends. The CDR3 has 15 amino acids. CDR1 and CDR2 (germline): SEHNR, FQNEAQ (reference sequence). The CDR3 is CASSPSGGAGNTIYF. The CDR3 DNA follows: TGTGCCAGCAGCCCATCGGGAGGGGCTGGAAACACCATATATTTT.

V gene TRBV19 combines with J gene TRBJ1-1; 9 nucleotides line up with TRBD1. Unmatched junction bases numbered 2, after V lost 5 bases and J lost 1 base. Germline V gene sequence: CDR1 LNHDA, CDR2 SQIVND (reference sequence). The CDR3 has 14 amino acids. The CDR3 region is CASSADRGNTEAFF. As DNA, the CDR3 is TGTGCCAGTAGTGCGGACAGGGGGAACACTGAAGCTTTCTTT.

CDR3 sequence reads: CASSLGPAQGTDTQYF. CDR3 DNA: TGCGCCAGCAGCTTAGGTCCCGCGCAGGGGACAGATACGCAGTATTTT. The rearrangement links TRBV5-1 to TRBJ2-3; TRBD1 is a possible D gene (6 bases). Germline CDR1 reads SGHRS; CDR2 reads YFSETQ. The V and J ends lost 2 bases and 3 bases respectively, with 16 bases between them. The CDR3 has 16 residues. The complete variable domain, with remaining parts taken from reference TRBV5-1 and TRBJ2-3, reads KAGVTQTPRYLIKTRGQQVTLSCSPISGHRSVSWYQQTPGQGLQFLFEYFSETQRNKGNFPGRFSGRQFSNSRSEMNVSTLELGDSALYLCASSLGPAQGTDTQYFGPGTRLTVL.

The gene calls are TRBV4-1 and TRBJ2-7; 11 bases fit TRBD2. Germline V gene lookup returns CDR1 MGHRA and CDR2 YSYEKL. V lost 1 base to trimming and J lost 3 bases; unmatched junction nucleotides: 11. The CDR3 totals 18 residues. DNA for the CDR3: TGCGCCAGCAGCCAAGGCCTAGCGGGGGGCATAACTAACTACGAGCAGTACTTC. Protein sequence: CASSQGLAGGITNYEQYF.

In its sample, this clone was seen once. Here the CDR3 reads CASNHRRGEKLFF. The CDR3 DNA reads TGTGCCAGTAATCATCGCAGGGGGGAAAAACTGTTTTTT. The V call is TRBV19, the J call TRBJ1-4, with 7 positions matching TRBD1. This CDR3 spans 13 amino acids. Germline lookup yields CDR1 LNHDA and CDR2 SQIVND (reference sequence). V shed 7 bases, J shed 8 bases, and the junction held 7 bases outside the gene matches.

The CDR3 DNA reads TGTGCCAGCAGCCCCCGGAGACGTGCCGGCGGAGAGACCCAGTACTTC. It specifies CASSPRRRAGGETQYF. This chain uses TRBV7-2 with TRBJ2-5, with D unresolved. CDR1 and CDR2 (germline): SGHTA, FQGNSA. The CDR3 spans 16 residues. The V gene lost 5 bases and the J gene lost 4 bases, with 20 bases spanning the gap.

CDR3 DNA sequence: TGCGCCAGCAGCTCCCAGGGACAGGGGGTTGAAAAACTGTTTTTT. It translates to CASSSQGQGVEKLFF. This sequence joins TRBV5-1 and TRBJ1-4, with 11 bases fitting TRBD1. The V segment lost 3 bases and the J segment 7 bases; nucleotides outside the gene matches: 5. The CDR3 is made up of 15 amino acids. Germline assignment: CDR1 SGHRS and CDR2 YFSETQ.

J is TRBJ1-1 and V is TRBV7-2, with D perhaps TRBD1 (6 bases). The CDR3 is made up of 15 amino acids. Germline-derived CDR1 and CDR2 are SGHTA and FQGNSA. Trimming took 4 bases from V and 4 from J, leaving 16 bases between them. The CDR3 loop is CASSSRRGGVTEAFF. The CDR3 nucleotides read TGTGCCAGCAGCTCCCGTAGGGGGGGGGTCACTGAAGCTTTCTTT.

The sample holds one count of this clone. The chain uses TRBV7-2 and TRBJ1-1, with D perhaps TRBD1 (6 bases). With 8 bases removed from V and 4 bases from J, the gap between germline ends came to 14 bases. Germline CDR1 SGHTA, CDR2 FQGNSA. This CDR3 comprises 13 residues. The CDR3 reads CASAEGGGTEAFF. CDR3 in DNA: TGTGCCAGCGCCGAAGGGGGGGGCACTGAAGCTTTCTTT. Using reference TRBV7-2 and TRBJ1-1 for the parts outside the CDR3, the full variable domain is GAGVSQSPSNKVTEKGKDVELRCDPISGHTALYWYRQSLGQGLEFLIYFQGNSAPDKSGLPSDRFSAERTGGSVSTLTIQRTQQEDSAVYLCASAEGGGTEAFFGQGTRLTVV.

The CDR3 loop reads CASSLYPAGQLIPYEQYF. The CDR3 nucleotides are TGTGCCAGCAGCTTATACCCCGCGGGACAGCTAATTCCCTACGAGCAGTACTTC. The V and J genes are TRBV7-3 and TRBJ2-7; D perhaps matches TRBD1 (7 bases). CDR1 is SGHTA, CDR2 FQGTGA, per germline. Trimming left V 2 bases short and J 2 bases short, with 22 bases between. The CDR3 totals 18 residues.

In nucleotides, the CDR3 is TGTGCCAGCAGCTTAGACCCGACATCAATCAGCCCCCAGCATTTT. It encodes CASSLDPTSISPQHF. The rearrangement uses TRBV7-6 and TRBJ1-5; unclear D gene. The germline CDR1 and CDR2 sequences are SGHVS and FNYEAQ. Trimming pared 1 base from V and 10 bases from J, leaving 17 bases between. The length of the CDR3 is 15 residues.

The rearrangement uses TRBV5-1 and TRBJ2-1; D gene ambiguous. Trimming took off 1 base at V and 0 bases at J, with 8 bases between the two ends. The CDR3 loop spans 15 amino acids. Germline loops: CDR1 SGHRS, CDR2 YFSETQ. CDR3 coding DNA: TGCGCCAGCAGCTTGCTACCTAGCTCCTACAATGAGCAGTTCTTC. Translation: CASSLLPSSYNEQFF.

The chain has TRBV9 and TRBJ2-3; D is undetermined. The CDR3 has 14 residues. Trimming took 0 bases from V and 0 from J, leaving 5 bases between them. Germline loops: CDR1 SGDLS, CDR2 YYNGEE. DNA of the CDR3: TGTGCCAGCAGCGTAGCCCTGAGCACAGATACGCAGTATTTT. Translating gives CASSVALSTDTQYF.

This chain connects TRBV15 to TRBJ2-3, with D hard to call. V dropped 0 bases and J dropped 6 bases, with 7 bases sitting between them. This CDR3 has 13 amino acids. Germline CDR1 reads LNHNV; CDR2 reads YYDKDF (reference sequence). The CDR3 reads CATSRDLVDTQYF. The CDR3 DNA reads TGTGCCACCAGCAGAGATCTAGTGGATACGCAGTATTTT. Together with reference TRBV15 and TRBJ2-3, the CDR3 gives the full variable domain: DAMVIQNPRYQVTQFGKPVTLSCSQTLNHNVMYWYQQKSSQAPKLLFHYYDKDFNNEADTPDNFQSRRPNTSFCFLDIRSPGLGDTAMYLCATSRDLVDTQYFGPGTRLTVL.

The gene calls are TRBV12-3 or TRBV12-4 and TRBJ2-1; D remains ambiguous. Trimming pared 3 bases from V and 6 bases from J, leaving 9 bases between. CDR3 size: 13 residues. CDR3 in DNA: TGTGCCAGCAGTTTGACTGATTTCAATGAGCAGTTCTTC. Its translation is CASSLTDFNEQFF.

The V and J genes are TRBV19 and TRBJ2-7, with 9 bases matching TRBD1. The CDR3 consists of 14 residues. With 4 bases clipped from V and 5 bases from J, the junction kept 6 bases outside the gene matches. CDR1 is LNHDA and CDR2 is SQIVND in the germline V gene (reference sequence). The CDR3 DNA sequence: TGTGCCAGTAGTAAGGGGACAGGGAGAAACGAGCAGTACTTC. Protein sequence: CASSKGTGRNEQYF.

The genes are TRBV3-1 (or the pseudogene TRBV3-2) and TRBJ1-6; 7 bases are shared with TRBD1. Trimming cost V 2 bases and J 4 bases; bases outside gene matches: 11. Looked up from germline, CDR1 is LGHDT and CDR2 is YNNKEL (reference sequence). The CDR3 spans 18 residues. CDR3 bases: TGTGCCAGCAGCCAAATCCAGGGGGGTTTGGGGTATAATTCACCCCTCCACTTT. Translated, it gives CASSQIQGGLGYNSPLHF.

The chain uses TRBV7-2 and TRBJ2-1, with 8 bases matching TRBD2. With 8 bases clipped from V and 0 bases from J, the junction kept 3 bases outside the gene matches. The CDR3 loop spans 14 amino acids. CDR1 and CDR2 from the germline V gene are SGHTA and FQGNSA. Here the CDR3 reads CASSGGGSYNEQFF. The CDR3 DNA is TGTGCCAGCTCCGGGGGGGGCTCCTACAATGAGCAGTTCTTC.